These T cell receptor beta chains were read from a single sample in a study of blood T cells in healthy people across ages. TCRdb itself ran the 5' RACE reads through MiXCR, one entry per CDR3 protein. The data show 1.4 million or so distinct CDR3 sequences, 42% seen once. Source material: blood. All receptors derive from a woman aged 18 to 35 in good health. CDR3s include the opening cysteine and the closing phenylalanine or tryptophan. The order of the fields is D gene, V gene, clone size, CDR3 length, J gene, CDR3 DNA, CDR3 protein. The D gene is left open where the match is weak. Not every row has a clone size; where given, it reads once, few, many or a size class.

-	TRBV7-6	-	13	TRBJ1-1	TGTGCCAGCAGCTTAGATGACAGATGCGAAGCTTTCTTT	CASSLDDRCEAFF
-	TRBV6-2/TRBV6-3	-	13	TRBJ1-1	TGTGCCAGCAGTTACGGGTCGGGGCTGGGAGCTTTCTTT	CASSYGSGLGAFF
-	TRBV7-8	once	18	TRBJ1-2	TGTGCCAGCAGTCGCACCCGGGACGGTCGAAGGGGATTATATGGCTACACCTTC	CASSRTRDGRRGLYGYTF
-	TRBV20-1	few	11	TRBJ2-5	TGCAGTGTCAAGGGGTACGAGACCCAGTACTTC	CSVKGYETQYF
-	TRBV20-1	few	15	TRBJ1-1	TGCAGTGCTAGGAAGAGTGGGGGTTTGCACACTGAAGCTTTCTTT	CSARKSGGLHTEAFF
-	TRBV24-1	few	17	TRBJ2-1	TGTGCCACCAGTGAACCGACAGGTAGGAGCTCCTACAATGAGCAGTTCTTC	CATSEPTGRSSYNEQFF
-	TRBV30	-	14	TRBJ2-1	TGTGCCTGGAGCGGACCACCTACCTACAATGAGCAGTTCTTC	CAWSGPPTYNEQFF
-	TRBV12-3/TRBV12-4	-	13	TRBJ1-2	TGTGCCAGCAGTTTTCGGACGGCCTATGGCTACACCTTC	CASSFRTAYGYTF
-	TRBV5-1	-	14	TRBJ2-4	TGCGCCAGCAGCTCGGACAGACTAGTCAACGTTCAGTACTTC	CASSSDRLVNVQYF
-	TRBV10-3	-	14	TRBJ1-2	TGTGCCATCAAGGGGACAAATACTAACTATGGCTACACCTTC	CAIKGTNTNYGYTF
-	TRBV20-1	once	14	TRBJ2-5	TGCAGTGCTGTCGCAATGGGGTTCCAAGAGACCCAGTACTTC	CSAVAMGFQETQYF
-	TRBV7-2	-	14	TRBJ2-5	TGTGCCAGCAGCTCCACCGGGCCTAGGGAGACCCAGTACTTC	CASSSTGPRETQYF
-	TRBV7-9	few	14	TRBJ2-3	TGTGCCACCCCTGGGCCAGGTCCCCCAGATACGCAGTATTTT	CATPGPGPPDTQYF
-	TRBV5-1	-	16	TRBJ2-6	TGCGCCAGCAGCTTGCGGCCAGGCTCTGGGGCCAACGTCCTGACTTTC	CASSLRPGSGANVLTF
TRBD1	TRBV29-1	-	13	TRBJ2-5	TGCAGCGCTCGGACAGGGGGAGGAGAGACCCAGTACTTC	CSARTGGGETQYF
-	TRBV7-9	-	14	TRBJ1-3	TGTGCCAGCAGCTTTCGGGACTCTGGAAACACCATATATTTT	CASSFRDSGNTIYF
-	TRBV4-1	few	14	TRBJ1-2	TGCGCCAGCAGCCACCCCCCCATAAGTGGCGGCTACACCTTC	CASSHPPISGGYTF
TRBD1	TRBV15	-	20	TRBJ2-7	TGTGCCACCAGCAGAGTTAGTTGGGGACAGGGGGGAATTCGCTCCTACGAGCAGTACTTC	CATSRVSWGQGGIRSYEQYF
-	TRBV4-1	-	14	TRBJ2-1	TGCGCCAGCAGCCAAGATATCCAGAACAATGAGCAGTTCTTC	CASSQDIQNNEQFF
-	TRBV12-3/TRBV12-4	-	13	TRBJ2-3	TGTGCCAGCAGTGCGGCGATCACAGATACGCAGTATTTT	CASSAAITDTQYF
-	TRBV10-3	-	12	TRBJ1-3	TGTGCCATCAGTGAGACTGGAAACACCATATATTTT	CAISETGNTIYF